This T cell receptor (beta chain) was recorded in a study of OX40 agonist ivuxolimab in advanced cancers. At the level of the study: Three dose-escalation patients had partial responses: one with hepatocellular carcinoma and two with cutaneous melanoma.

Germline CDR1 and CDR2: KGHSH and LQKENI. This CDR3 is 17 amino acids long. Trimming removed 1 base from V and 3 bases from J; junction bases left unmatched: 6. Sequenced by immunoSEQ multiplex PCR; TCRdb stores in-frame clones only, minus some. The sample records tens of thousands of clones, approximately 87% being singletons. The chain couples TRBV18 to TRBJ2-3; 11 positions match TRBD2. This clonotype originated in an adult with an advanced solid tumor such as melanoma, head and neck, liver or kidney cancer. Material: CD4+ or CD8+ T cells sorted from blood, obtained in a trial of the OX40 agonist ivuxolimab. Written as DNA, the CDR3 is TGTGCCAGCTCACCACTAGCGGGAGGGGCCGGGACAGATACGCAGTATTTT. Its translation is CASSPLAGGAGTDTQYF.